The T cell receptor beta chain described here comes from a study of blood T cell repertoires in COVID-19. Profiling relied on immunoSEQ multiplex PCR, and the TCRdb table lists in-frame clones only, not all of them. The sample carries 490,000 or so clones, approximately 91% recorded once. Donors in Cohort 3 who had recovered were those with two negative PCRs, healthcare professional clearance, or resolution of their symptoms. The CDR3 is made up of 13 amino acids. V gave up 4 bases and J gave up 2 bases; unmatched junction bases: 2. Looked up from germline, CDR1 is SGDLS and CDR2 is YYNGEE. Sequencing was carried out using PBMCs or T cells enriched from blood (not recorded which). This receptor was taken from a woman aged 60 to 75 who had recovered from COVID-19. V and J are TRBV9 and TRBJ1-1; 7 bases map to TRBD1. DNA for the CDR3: TGTGCCAGCAGCACAGGGGTTAACACTGAAGCTTTCTTT. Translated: CASSTGVNTEAFF.